A single sample gave rise to the 24 T cell receptor beta chains below, sequenced in a study of blood T cell repertoires in COVID-19. TCRdb's table, derived via immunoSEQ multiplex PCR, lists solely in-frame clones and lacks some. The repertoire holds approximately 140,000 clones, with 80% to 90% as singletons. The sample comprised peripheral blood. The receptors originated from a man between 18 and 35 years old with COVID-19, enrolled during active disease.

This clone was detected once. The chain recombines TRBV25-1 with TRBJ1-5, with D hard to call. Germline CDR1 and CDR2: MGHDK and SYGVNS. CDR3 length equals 13 residues. V was pared by 4 bases and J by 2 bases, with 6 bases between. CDR3: CASSVGGNQPQHF. The CDR3 DNA reads as TGTGCCAGCAGTGTCGGGGGCAATCAGCCCCAGCATTTT.

This clone was seen once. The chain uses TRBV5-1 and TRBJ2-1; TRBD2 is a possible D gene (5 bases). The germline V and J ends were trimmed by 5 bases and 3 bases, with 9 bases remaining between them. The CDR3 sequence is 13 residues long. Germline CDR1 reads SGHRS; CDR2 reads YFSETQ. The CDR3 region is CASRWENYNEQFF. CDR3 DNA: TGCGCCAGCAGGTGGGAGAACTACAATGAGCAGTTCTTC.

The chain uses TRBV27 and TRBJ2-1; D perhaps matches TRBD2 (5 bases). The germline gives CDR1 MNHEY, CDR2 SMNVEV (reference sequence). V shed 3 bases and J shed 6 bases, with 9 bases lying between them. The CDR3 is made up of 13 amino acids. The CDR3 DNA reads as TGTGCCAGCAGTTTTAGCGAGCTCAATGAGCAGTTCTTC. This gives the protein CASSFSELNEQFF.

The gene calls are TRBV29-1 and TRBJ1-1, with D unclear. V was cut by 4 bases and J by 1 base, with 4 bases left in between. The CDR3 is 11 amino acids. Germline CDR1 SQVTM, CDR2 ANQGSEA. The CDR3 coding sequence is TGCAGCGTTGCTCCGAACACTGAAGCTTTCTTT. It is translated as CSVAPNTEAFF.

The rearrangement joins TRBV2 to TRBJ1-2; D unclear. The length of the CDR3 is 14 residues. Germline CDR1 reads SNHLY; CDR2 reads FYNNEI. V lost 1 base, J lost 2 bases, and 8 bases lay in between. The chain's CDR3 is CASSEVTGNYGYTF. In nucleotides, the CDR3 is TGTGCCAGCAGTGAAGTCACGGGAAACTATGGCTACACCTTC.

The V and J genes are TRBV10-3 and TRBJ1-6; D call uncertain. V was shortened by 0 bases and J by 8 bases, with 11 bases between the two germline ends. This CDR3 spans 15 amino acids. The germline V gene encodes CDR1 ENHRY and CDR2 SYGVKD. The CDR3 bases are TGTGCCATCAGTGAGTCGCGGAGAGGCGATTCACCCCTCCACTTT. This codes for CAISESRRGDSPLHF.

The rearrangement links TRBV6-5 to TRBJ2-7; 9 nucleotides match TRBD1. The CDR3 spans 12 residues. Unmatched junction bases numbered 2, after V lost 5 bases and J lost 6 bases. Germline loops: CDR1 MNHEY, CDR2 SVGAGI. CDR3 DNA: TGTGCCAGCAGTCAGACAGGGGGCGAGCAGTACTTC. This translates into CASSQTGGEQYF.

The chain recombines TRBV11-1 with TRBJ2-1; 7 bases line up with TRBD1. Germline CDR1 and CDR2: SGHAT and FQDESV (reference sequence). The trim removed 6 bases at V and 9 bases at J, leaving 8 bases unmatched. The CDR3 sequence is 13 residues long. CDR3 bases: TGTGCCAGCAGACACAGGGGAAGCGGTGAGCAGTTCTTC. Amino acids: CASRHRGSGEQFF.

The J gene is TRBJ2-1, the V gene TRBV14; perhaps TRBD2 as D (6 bases). The germline gives CDR1 SGHDN, CDR2 FVKESK. The V end lost 4 bases, the J end lost 9 bases, and 10 bases lay between the germline ends. The CDR3 sequence is 12 residues long. CDR3 loop: CASSPGGSEQFF. CDR3 nucleotide sequence: TGTGCCAGCAGCCCAGGAGGGAGTGAGCAGTTCTTC.

The V and J genes are TRBV7-8 and TRBJ2-7; possibly TRBD2 for D (5 bases). V was pared by 1 base and J by 4 bases, with 11 bases between. Germline V gene lookup returns CDR1 SGHVS and CDR2 FQNEAQ. This CDR3 has 14 residues. Written as DNA, the CDR3 is TGTGCCAGCAGCTTAGACGGCCGGGGTTACGAGCAGTACTTC. It codes for CASSLDGRGYEQYF.

The chain recombines TRBV10-3 with TRBJ1-4; 9 nucleotides align to TRBD1. Germline CDR1 ENHRY, CDR2 SYGVKD. V dropped 2 bases and J dropped 0; count of bases not matched to a gene: 4. CDR3 size: 17 residues. CDR3 protein: CAISEGGQGATNEKLFF. DNA for the CDR3: TGTGCCATCAGTGAGGGGGGACAGGGTGCAACTAATGAAAAACTGTTTTTT.

V usage is TRBV5-5 and J usage is TRBJ1-3; TRBD1 matches 9 bases. The CDR3 runs 17 residues. Looked up from germline, CDR1 is SGHKS and CDR2 is YYEKEE (reference sequence). Trimming at V came to 0 bases and at J to 0 bases, leaving 4 bases not matched to a gene. This CDR3 is CASSLGQGVFSGNTIYF. The CDR3, as DNA: TGTGCCAGCAGCTTGGGACAGGGGGTGTTCTCTGGAAACACCATATATTTT.

The gene calls are TRBV2 and TRBJ2-7, with D unresolved. This CDR3 contains 12 residues. The germline V and J ends were trimmed by 4 bases and 3 bases, with 7 bases remaining between them. The germline gives CDR1 SNHLY, CDR2 FYNNEI. The CDR3: CASSGLLYEQYF. In DNA form, the CDR3 reads TGTGCCAGCAGTGGGCTCCTCTACGAGCAGTACTTC.

The rearrangement uses TRBV4-2 and TRBJ2-3, with 9 bases matching TRBD2. The CDR3 length is 15 residues. CDR1 is LGHNA, CDR2 YNFKEQ, per germline. V was clipped by 4 bases and J by 1 base; unmatched bases: 3. The CDR3 nucleotides read TGTGCCAGCAGCCCCTTAGCGGGGGGCACAGATACGCAGTATTTT. Its protein is CASSPLAGGTDTQYF.

The chain recombines TRBV7-2 with TRBJ2-2; 9 bases match TRBD2. Looked up from germline, CDR1 is SGHTA and CDR2 is FQGNSA. This CDR3 is 15 amino acids long. V shed 3 bases, J shed 8 bases, and the junction held 7 bases outside the gene matches. CDR3 in DNA: TGTGCCAGCAGCTTGAGCGGGGGGCGGGCAGGGGAGCTGTTTTTT. Its protein product is CASSLSGGRAGELFF.

The chain uses TRBV27 and TRBJ1-5; D is unresolved. This CDR3 has 13 amino acids. Trimming removed 5 bases at V and 2 bases at J, with 7 bases between. Germline assignment: CDR1 MNHEY and CDR2 SMNVEV (reference sequence). The CDR3 reads CASSVRGNQPQHF. CDR3 nucleotide sequence: TGTGCCAGCAGTGTCCGGGGCAATCAGCCCCAGCATTTT.

The chain has TRBV6-4 and TRBJ1-1; tentatively, D is TRBD1 (5 bases). This CDR3 spans 17 amino acids. Between the trimmed V and J ends, which lost 5 bases and 2 bases, there was a span of 21 bases. Germline V gene lookup returns CDR1 MRHNA and CDR2 SNTAGT. CDR3 loop: CASSRIRDSPLNTEAFF. CDR3 DNA: TGTGCCAGCAGTAGAATCCGGGACTCCCCGTTAAACACTGAAGCTTTCTTT.

CDR3 in DNA: TGTGCCAGCAGTTTAGCCCCCAGGGCTGAAGAGCAGTACTTC. It yields the protein CASSLAPRAEEQYF. The chain uses TRBV27 and TRBJ2-7; D is perhaps TRBD1 (5 bases). V lost 2 bases, J lost 7 bases, and 15 bases lay in between. Germline loops: CDR1 MNHEY, CDR2 SMNVEV (reference sequence). This CDR3 has 14 residues.

This clone appeared a few times. The chain uses TRBV10-3 and TRBJ2-7; 9 positions match TRBD1. The germline V gene encodes CDR1 ENHRY and CDR2 SYGVKD. The CDR3 sequence is 18 residues long. The trim removed 6 bases at V and 2 bases at J, leaving 17 bases unmatched. The CDR3 is CAIRGDRVAGPNTYEQYF. CDR3 sequence (DNA): TGTGCCATCAGAGGGGACAGGGTCGCGGGGCCGAACACCTACGAGCAGTACTTC.

The rearrangement joins TRBV12-3 or TRBV12-4 to TRBJ1-2; D not resolved. The CDR3 extends over 13 amino acids. Trimming removed 3 bases at V and 7 bases at J, with 12 bases between. The CDR3 DNA sequence: TGTGCCAGCAGTTTTGGACTGCTTTCTGGCTACACCTTC. This gives the protein CASSFGLLSGYTF.

This clone showed up just a few times. V is TRBV4-3 and J is TRBJ2-5; D may be TRBD1 (5 bases). This CDR3 has 14 residues. The germline V gene encodes CDR1 LGHNA and CDR2 YSLEER. The V end was cut by 0 bases, the J end by 9 bases, with 14 bases between. The CDR3 sequence: CASSQDAPTTAQYF. In nucleotides, the CDR3 is TGCGCCAGCAGCCAAGATGCCCCCACGACAGCCCAGTACTTC.

The chain recombines TRBV7-9 with TRBJ2-1; D may be TRBD1 (6 bases). V shed 4 bases and J shed 8 bases, with 12 bases lying between them. Germline V CDR1 and CDR2: SEHNR, FQNEAQ (reference sequence). The CDR3 is 13 residues long. The CDR3: CASSSWTVHEQFF. The CDR3 nucleotides read TGTGCCAGCAGCTCCTGGACAGTTCATGAGCAGTTCTTC.

This clone has only one observation. The chain has TRBV19 and TRBJ2-3; unclear D gene. This CDR3 has 13 amino acids. V was pared by 9 bases and J by 0 bases, with 10 bases between. From germline, CDR1 is LNHDA and CDR2 SQIVND (reference sequence). CDR3 region: CASESHSTDTQYF. DNA of the CDR3: TGTGCCAGCGAGTCCCATAGCACAGATACGCAGTATTTT.

Remarks on this clone: A read error may account for a junction end that differs from germline. This chain joins TRBV7-7 and TRBJ2-5; 7 bases are a match to TRBD2. This CDR3 contains 15 residues. Germline V gene lookup returns CDR1 SSHAT and CDR2 FNYEAQ (reference sequence). This CDR3 is CASSLGAGEEETQYF. The CDR3 nucleotides read TGTGCTAGCAGCTTAGGTGCGGGGGAGGAAGAGACCCAGTACTTC. Full variable domain (remainder filled in from reference TRBV7-7 and TRBJ2-5): GAGVSQSPRYKVTKRGQDVTLRCDPISSHATLYWYQQALGQGPEFLTYFNYEAQPDKSGLPSDRFSAERPEGSISTLTIQRTEQRDSAMYRCASSLGAGEEETQYFGPGTRLLVL.